The 14 T cell receptor beta chains presented below share a single source sample, sequenced in a study of pediatric ulcerative colitis. Profiling relied on immunoSEQ multiplex PCR, and the TCRdb table lists in-frame clones only, not all of them. The repertoire includes about 60,000 clones, around 87% of them detected once, and about 1.5% sits in the top ten. Sequenced sample: blood. The receptors were gathered from a boy aged 10-17 years who was a control in a study of pediatric ulcerative colitis.

This rearrangement joins TRBV7-3 to TRBJ2-2; 7 positions match TRBD1. V shed 5 bases, J shed 2 bases, and the junction held 5 bases outside the gene matches. The CDR3 consists of 15 residues. Germline lookup yields CDR1 SGHTA and CDR2 FQGTGA. In DNA, the CDR3 is TGTGCCAGCAGCCAATCAGGGGGAAACACCGGGGAGCTGTTTTTT. Translated, it gives CASSQSGGNTGELFF.

The rearrangement uses TRBV4-1 and TRBJ2-3, with 10 nucleotides matching TRBD2. Unmatched junction bases numbered 5, after V lost 1 base and J lost 1 base. The V gene's germline CDR1 is MGHRA and CDR2 YSYEKL. The CDR3 has 17 amino acids. The CDR3 is CASSQVPSGRGTDTQYF. The DNA of the CDR3 is TGCGCCAGCAGCCAAGTTCCCAGCGGGAGGGGCACAGATACGCAGTATTTT.

The genes are TRBV7-3 and TRBJ2-7; 7 bases match TRBD1. The germline V gene encodes CDR1 SGHTA and CDR2 FQGTGA. J was trimmed by 5 bases and V by 2 bases; bases with no gene match: 9. The CDR3 is 15 amino acids. CDR3 DNA: TGTGCCAGCAGCTTACAGGGGGACCCCGGGAACGAGCAGTACTTC. It codes for CASSLQGDPGNEQYF.

This clone was observed a single time. J is TRBJ2-1 and V is TRBV28; D perhaps matches TRBD1 (6 bases). V lost 1 base and J lost 15, with 28 bases in between. Germline CDR1 MDHEN, CDR2 SYDVKM. The CDR3 runs to 17 residues. The CDR3 loop reads CASSLSFLTGKGVSRFF. CDR3 sequence (DNA): TGTGCCAGCAGTTTATCCTTCTTAACAGGGAAAGGGGTCTCTAGGTTCTTC.

In the case of this clone: The CDR3 end shows no conserved phenylalanine or tryptophan, and so a read error is likely. It is unclear where the CDR3 begins or ends on the DNA, so no DNA is shown, and the CDR3 is as TCRdb lists it. The genes are TRBV21-1 and TRBJ2-7; the table's D call TRBD1 went unverified against the DNA. TRBV21-1 is tagged as a pseudogene. The CDR3 is made up of 12 amino acids, end residues included. CDR3 amino acids: CASSERQGTTSS.

This chain links TRBV7-8 with TRBJ1-3; no firm D call. The V gene lost 2 bases and the J gene lost 0 bases, with 8 bases spanning the gap. The CDR3 is 15 residues long. Germline V gene sequence: CDR1 SGHVS, CDR2 FQNEAQ. The CDR3 DNA follows: TGTGCCAGCAGCTTAACTTACTACTCTGGAAACACCATATATTTT. It is translated as CASSLTYYSGNTIYF.

The chain recombines TRBV11-2 with TRBJ2-1; a possible D gene is TRBD2 (6 bases). Germline V gene lookup returns CDR1 SGHAT and CDR2 FQNNGV. The CDR3 extends over 18 amino acids. V lost 1 base and J 3 bases, leaving 19 bases between the germline ends. CDR3 DNA sequence: TGTGCCAGCAGCTTAGCCCCGGGCGCAAGCGGGTACTACAATGAGCAGTTCTTC. This encodes CASSLAPGASGYYNEQFF.

The rearrangement links TRBV11-2 to TRBJ2-7, with TRBD1 identical over 8 bases. The CDR3 sequence is 16 residues long. J was trimmed by 2 bases and V by 7 bases; bases with no gene match: 13. The germline V gene encodes CDR1 SGHAT and CDR2 FQNNGV. This chain's CDR3 is CASKALEGQATYEQYF. Written as DNA, the CDR3 is TGTGCCAGCAAAGCTCTGGAGGGACAGGCTACCTACGAGCAGTACTTC.

The chain employs TRBV5-4 and TRBJ2-3, with 7 bases fitting TRBD1. The CDR3 sequence is 14 residues long. V shed 0 bases and J 5 bases; nucleotides not matched to a gene: 3. The germline CDR1 and CDR2 sequences are SGHNT and YYREEE (reference sequence). CDR3 DNA sequence: TGTGCCAGCAGCTTGGGACAGGGTTTAGATACGCAGTATTTT. This gives the protein CASSLGQGLDTQYF. Combining the CDR3 with reference TRBV5-4 and TRBJ2-3 gives the whole variable domain ETGVTQSPTHLIKTRGQQVTLRCSSQSGHNTVSWYQQALGQGPQFIFQYYREEENGRGNFPPRFSGLQFPNYSSELNVNALELDDSALYLCASSLGQGLDTQYFGPGTRLTVL.

J is TRBJ1-2 and V is TRBV14, with 9 bases identical to TRBD1. The CDR3 covers 14 residues. The trim removed 4 bases at V and 4 bases at J, leaving 4 bases unmatched. CDR1 is SGHDN, CDR2 FVKESK, per germline. The CDR3 bases are TGTGCCAGCAGCCCCCGGGACAGGGTCTATGGCTACACCTTC. It yields the protein CASSPRDRVYGYTF.

This chain joins TRBV2 and TRBJ2-7; TRBD1 agrees at 11 bases. CDR1 and CDR2 from the germline V gene are SNHLY and FYNNEI. The length of the CDR3 is 15 residues. Trimming at V came to 6 bases and at J to 3 bases, leaving 7 bases not matched to a gene. CDR3 residues: CASRNGQGAIYEQYF. The CDR3, as DNA: TGTGCCAGCAGAAATGGACAGGGGGCTATCTACGAGCAGTACTTC.

The count of this clone is one. The V gene is TRBV13, the J gene TRBJ2-4; D not resolved. V lost 5 bases and J lost 3, with 14 bases in between. This CDR3 is built from 15 residues. CDR1 and CDR2 from the germline V gene are PRHDT and FYEKMQ (reference sequence). The CDR3 nucleotides read TGTGCCAGCAGCGCGGCAGGCCTGTACAAAAACATTCAGTACTTC. Translated: CASSAAGLYKNIQYF.

J is TRBJ1-1 and V is TRBV14; maybe TRBD1 (6 bases). The CDR3 has 13 residues. CDR1 SGHDN and CDR2 FVKESK come from the germline V gene. The V and J ends lost 3 bases and 8 bases respectively, with 13 bases between them. The CDR3 sequence: CASSQGAFREAFF. In DNA, the CDR3 is TGTGCCAGCAGCCAGGGGGCCTTTCGGGAAGCTTTCTTT.

A note on this clone: The DNA is left out, because the CDR3 cannot be placed on it with certainty; the CDR3 is given as TCRdb lists it. V usage is TRBV4-3 and J usage is TRBJ1-6. Germline V lookup: CDR1 LGHNA, CDR2 YSLEER. The CDR3 is made up of 17 amino acids, end residues included. The CDR3 is CASSTLRAGLYNSPLHF.